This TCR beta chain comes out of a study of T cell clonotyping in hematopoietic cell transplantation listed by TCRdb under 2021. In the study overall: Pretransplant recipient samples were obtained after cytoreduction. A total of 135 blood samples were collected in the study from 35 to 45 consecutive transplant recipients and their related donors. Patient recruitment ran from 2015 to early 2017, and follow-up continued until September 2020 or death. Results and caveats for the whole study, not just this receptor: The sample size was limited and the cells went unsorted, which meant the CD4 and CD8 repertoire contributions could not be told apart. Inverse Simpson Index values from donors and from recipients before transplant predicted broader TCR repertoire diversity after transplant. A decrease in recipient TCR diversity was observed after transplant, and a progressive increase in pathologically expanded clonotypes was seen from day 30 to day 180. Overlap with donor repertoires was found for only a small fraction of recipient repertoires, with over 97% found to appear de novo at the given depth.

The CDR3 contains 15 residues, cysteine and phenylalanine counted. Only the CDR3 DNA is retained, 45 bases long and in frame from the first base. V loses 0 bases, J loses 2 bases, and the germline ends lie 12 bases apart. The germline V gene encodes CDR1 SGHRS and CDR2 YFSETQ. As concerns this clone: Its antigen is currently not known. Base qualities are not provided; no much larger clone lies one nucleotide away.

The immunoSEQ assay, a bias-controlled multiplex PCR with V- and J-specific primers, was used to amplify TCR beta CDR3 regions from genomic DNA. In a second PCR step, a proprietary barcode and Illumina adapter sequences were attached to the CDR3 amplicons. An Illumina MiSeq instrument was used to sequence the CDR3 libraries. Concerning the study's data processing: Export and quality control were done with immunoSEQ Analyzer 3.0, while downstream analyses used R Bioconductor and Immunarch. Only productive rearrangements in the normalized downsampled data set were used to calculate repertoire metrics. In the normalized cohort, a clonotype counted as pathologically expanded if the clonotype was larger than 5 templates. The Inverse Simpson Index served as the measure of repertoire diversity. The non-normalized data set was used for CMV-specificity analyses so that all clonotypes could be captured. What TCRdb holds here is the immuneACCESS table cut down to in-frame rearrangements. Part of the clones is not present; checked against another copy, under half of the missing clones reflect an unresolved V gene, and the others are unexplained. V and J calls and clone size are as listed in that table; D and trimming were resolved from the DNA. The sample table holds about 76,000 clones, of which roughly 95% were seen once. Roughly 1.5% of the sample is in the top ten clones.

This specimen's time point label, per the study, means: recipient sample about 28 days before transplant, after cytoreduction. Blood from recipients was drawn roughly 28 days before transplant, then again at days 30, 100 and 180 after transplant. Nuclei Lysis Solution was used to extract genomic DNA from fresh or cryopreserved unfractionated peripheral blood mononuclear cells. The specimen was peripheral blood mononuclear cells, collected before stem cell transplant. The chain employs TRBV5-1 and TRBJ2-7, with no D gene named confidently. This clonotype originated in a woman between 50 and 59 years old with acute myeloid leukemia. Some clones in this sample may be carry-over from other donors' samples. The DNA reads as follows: TGCGCCAGCAGCTTGGGCGGTGACAACACCTACGAGCAGTACTTC. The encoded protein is CASSLGGDNTYEQYF. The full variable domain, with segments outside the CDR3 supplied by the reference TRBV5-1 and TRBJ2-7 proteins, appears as KAGVTQTPRYLIKTRGQQVTLSCSPISGHRSVSWYQQTPGQGLQFLFEYFSETQRNKGNFPGRFSGRQFSNSRSEMNVSTLELGDSALYLCASSLGGDNTYEQYFGPGTRLTVT.